The 27 T cell receptor beta chains below were found in one sample sequenced in a study of blood T cell repertoires in COVID-19. Clones were sequenced by immunoSEQ multiplex PCR, and TCRdb holds only the in-frame ones, with some missing. The table lists 100,000 to 150,000 clones, around 81% of them singletons. Sequences were obtained from peripheral blood. The receptors originated from a woman aged 50 to 60 with acute or convalescent COVID-19.

The chain has TRBV29-1 and TRBJ1-1; TRBD1 matches 8 bases. Looked up from germline, CDR1 is SQVTM and CDR2 is ANQGSEA. The CDR3 is made up of 14 amino acids. Germline trimming cut 6 bases from V and 3 bases from J; bases unmatched to any gene: 9. The CDR3 here is CSVIRQGRYTEAFF. The CDR3 DNA follows: TGCAGCGTCATCCGACAGGGGAGGTACACTGAAGCTTTCTTT.

The V gene is TRBV11-2, the J gene TRBJ2-5; TRBD2 matches at 12 bases. The CDR3 has 15 residues. Germline values: CDR1 SGHAT, CDR2 FQNNGV. V gave up 5 bases and J gave up 6 bases; unmatched junction bases: 7. CDR3 coding DNA: TGTGCCAGCAGCCCCAGGACTAGCGGGATGAAGACCCAGTACTTC. This encodes CASSPRTSGMKTQYF.

This chain links TRBV30 with TRBJ1-1; D may be TRBD1 (5 bases). Germline CDR1 GTSNPN, CDR2 SVGIG (reference sequence). V was pared by 0 bases and J by 10 bases, with 9 bases between. There are 11 residues in the CDR3. CDR3 region: CAWSVLRGAFF. The CDR3 DNA sequence: TGTGCCTGGAGTGTACTAAGGGGAGCTTTCTTT. Full variable domain (outside the CDR3, taken from reference TRBV30 and TRBJ1-1): SQTIHQWPATLVQPVGSPLSLECTVEGTSNPNLYWYRQAAGRGLQLLFYSVGIGQISSEVPQNLSASRPQDRQFILSSKKLLLSDSGFYLCAWSVLRGAFFGQGTRLTVV.

The rearrangement uses TRBV28 and TRBJ1-1; D remains ambiguous. Germline V gene sequence: CDR1 MDHEN, CDR2 SYDVKM. The ends were cut back, 1 base at V and 7 bases at J, with 13 bases in the middle. CDR3 length: 14 residues. Here the CDR3 reads CASSLSYGLNEAFF. DNA of the CDR3: TGTGCCAGCAGTTTATCATACGGTCTCAATGAAGCTTTCTTT.

This sequence joins TRBV28 and TRBJ1-2, with a tentative D call TRBD1 (5 bases). V shed 3 bases and J shed 4 bases, with 12 bases lying between them. This CDR3 is built from 14 residues. The germline CDR1 and CDR2 sequences are MDHEN and SYDVKM. CDR3 protein: CASSLLDTLYGYTF. DNA of the CDR3: TGTGCCAGCAGTTTGTTGGACACTCTCTATGGCTACACCTTC.

The chain combines TRBV4-2 with TRBJ1-5, with 7 bases identical to TRBD1. This CDR3 comprises 19 residues. Germline lookup yields CDR1 LGHNA and CDR2 YNFKEQ. The V gene end was trimmed by 1 base and the J gene end by 1 base; junction bases not matched to a gene: 13. CDR3 DNA: TGTGCCAGCAGCCAAGGGTCCGGGGTGGGGACAGCAAGCAATCAGCCCCAGCATTTT. Its protein is CASSQGSGVGTASNQPQHF.

The chain recombines TRBV4-1 with TRBJ1-1; TRBD1 agrees at 7 bases. J gave up 10 bases and V 3 bases, and 5 bases lay outside the gene matches. This CDR3 is 12 amino acids long. Germline lookup yields CDR1 MGHRA and CDR2 YSYEKL. The DNA of the CDR3 is TGCGCCAGCAGCCAGGGGCCAGGGGGAGCTTTCTTT. It translates to CASSQGPGGAFF.

The rearrangement uses TRBV4-1 and TRBJ1-1, with TRBD1 matching 8 bases. V shed 3 bases and J 1 base; nucleotides not matched to a gene: 4. The CDR3 is made up of 15 amino acids. Germline V gives CDR1 MGHRA, CDR2 YSYEKL. DNA for the CDR3: TGCGCCAGCAGCCAGCTAGGACAGGGGAACACTGAAGCTTTCTTT. As protein: CASSQLGQGNTEAFF.

The chain couples TRBV5-4 to TRBJ2-2; D not resolved. Trimming removed 2 bases from V and 0 bases from J, with 8 bases in between. The CDR3 loop spans 15 amino acids. Germline CDR1 is SGHNT and CDR2 is YYREEE (reference sequence). The DNA of the CDR3 is TGTGCCAGCAGCTTAAGCCTAACGAACACCGGGGAGCTGTTTTTT. This codes for CASSLSLTNTGELFF.

The chain recombines TRBV6-6 with TRBJ1-1; 7 nucleotides match TRBD1. J lost 4 bases, V lost 0 bases, and 2 bases had no gene match. Germline values: CDR1 MNHNY, CDR2 SVGAGI (reference sequence). CDR3 length equals 14 residues. CDR3 sequence: CASSYSRDSTEAFF. As DNA, the CDR3 is TGTGCCAGCAGTTACTCGAGGGACAGCACTGAAGCTTTCTTT.

This chain links TRBV2 with TRBJ1-1, with D unclear. V was clipped by 5 bases and J by 4 bases, with 8 bases between them. This CDR3 spans 12 amino acids. Germline V CDR1 and CDR2: SNHLY, FYNNEI. The CDR3 sequence: CASSPHGTEAFF. The CDR3 nucleotides read TGTGCCAGCAGTCCTCACGGCACTGAAGCTTTCTTT.

The rearrangement links TRBV4-1 to TRBJ2-2; maybe TRBD2 (6 bases). The CDR3 is 16 amino acids. Trimming pared 1 base from V and 6 bases from J, leaving 15 bases between. Germline V gene data show CDR1 as MGHRA and CDR2 as YSYEKL. The CDR3 protein is CASSQGGAGLPGELFF. Here the CDR3 DNA reads TGCGCCAGCAGCCAAGGCGGGGCAGGGCTGCCCGGGGAGCTGTTTTTT.

The chain uses TRBV10-1 and TRBJ2-2; the D gene is possibly TRBD1 (6 bases). The CDR3 has 15 amino acids. Germline assignment: CDR1 WNHNN and CDR2 SYGVQD (reference sequence). Between the trimmed V and J ends, which lost 3 bases and 4 bases, there was a span of 12 bases. The CDR3 loop is CASSEARGGTGELFF. CDR3 nucleotides: TGCGCCAGCAGTGAAGCCAGGGGTGGCACCGGGGAGCTGTTTTTT.

The chain employs TRBV7-8 and TRBJ1-6; TRBD1 might be the D (5 bases). Germline values: CDR1 SGHVS, CDR2 FQNEAQ. The CDR3 spans 15 residues. V dropped 7 bases and J dropped 8 bases, with 18 bases sitting between them. CDR3 loop: CASTWREGGDSPLHF. CDR3 bases: TGTGCCAGCACCTGGAGAGAGGGAGGGGATTCACCCCTCCACTTT.

The V and J genes are TRBV10-3 and TRBJ2-1; 10 bases are a match to TRBD2. The CDR3 length is 15 residues. With V trimmed by 3 bases and J by 5 bases, 4 bases remained unmatched. Germline V gene lookup returns CDR1 ENHRY and CDR2 SYGVKD. CDR3 coding DNA: TGTGCCATCAGTGATACTAGCGGGACCCACAATGAGCAGTTCTTC. Its protein is CAISDTSGTHNEQFF.

This chain connects TRBV19 to TRBJ1-1; D uncertain. Deletions cut 3 bases from V and 0 bases from J, with 11 bases between. The CDR3 consists of 15 residues. The germline V gene encodes CDR1 LNHDA and CDR2 SQIVND (reference sequence). The CDR3 here is CASSMLSTLNTEAFF. CDR3 nucleotide sequence: TGTGCCAGTAGTATGTTATCGACACTGAACACTGAAGCTTTCTTT.

The V call is TRBV15, the J call TRBJ1-2; tentatively, D is TRBD1 (6 bases). Trimming cost V 0 bases and J 4 bases, with 12 bases left between them. This CDR3 spans 15 amino acids. Germline V gives CDR1 LNHNV, CDR2 YYDKDF (reference sequence). The CDR3 sequence: CATSRDARGGYGYTF. The CDR3 bases are TGTGCCACCAGCAGAGATGCCAGGGGTGGCTATGGCTACACCTTC.

The CDR3 nucleotides read TGTGCCAGCAGTTTACAGACAGGGGGTCGGAATGAGCAGTTCTTC. It is translated as CASSLQTGGRNEQFF. The chain combines TRBV28 with TRBJ2-1, with 9 bases matching TRBD1. Germline V lookup: CDR1 MDHEN, CDR2 SYDVKM. Losses at the gene ends were 2 bases for V and 7 bases for J; bases not matched to a gene: 6. The CDR3 is 15 residues long.

The J gene is TRBJ2-7, the V gene TRBV10-3; 7 positions match TRBD2. Germline lookup yields CDR1 ENHRY and CDR2 SYGVKD. V lost 5 bases to trimming and J lost 4 bases; unmatched junction nucleotides: 5. The CDR3 has 13 amino acids. The CDR3 spells CAISSGVAYEQYF. The CDR3 DNA sequence: TGTGCCATCAGTAGCGGGGTTGCTTACGAGCAGTACTTC.

The J gene is TRBJ1-2, the V gene TRBV5-3; TRBD1 matches at 7 bases. TRBV5-3 is sorted into the ORF group, with uncertain function. There are 16 residues in the CDR3. Trimming at V came to 2 bases and at J to 2 bases, leaving 9 bases not matched to a gene. Here the CDR3 DNA reads TGTGCCAGAAGCTTAGTGGAGGGGGCGGTGAACTATGGCTACACCTTC. Protein: CARSLVEGAVNYGYTF.

This chain connects TRBV14 to TRBJ2-2, with TRBD2 matching over 10 bases. V lost 4 bases and J lost 5; bases outside the gene matches: 13. Germline V lookup: CDR1 SGHDN, CDR2 FVKESK. CDR3 length equals 18 residues. CDR3 sequence: CASSLRGSSGRYTGELFF. The CDR3 DNA follows: TGTGCCAGCAGCCTTCGAGGTTCTAGCGGGAGATATACCGGGGAGCTGTTTTTT.

This clone was observed a single time. CDR3 bases: TGCGCCAGCAGCCAAGTCCAGGACGGGAGCTACGAGCAGTACTTC. This codes for CASSQVQDGSYEQYF. V usage is TRBV4-1 and J usage is TRBJ2-7, with a tentative D call TRBD2 (6 bases). The CDR3 is 15 amino acids. Germline assignment: CDR1 MGHRA and CDR2 YSYEKL. With 1 base removed from V and 3 bases from J, the gap between germline ends came to 13 bases.

This chain joins TRBV28 and TRBJ1-2; weak D call: TRBD1 (6 bases). Germline CDR1 is MDHEN and CDR2 is SYDVKM. Trimming shortened V by 4 bases and J by 8 bases, and 20 bases separated the two germline ends. This CDR3 region has 15 residues. CDR3 protein: CASSYQGSPSQGYTF. The CDR3 DNA reads TGTGCCAGCAGTTACCAGGGGAGCCCAAGCCAGGGCTACACCTTC.

This chain connects TRBV7-3 to TRBJ2-3; TRBD1 matches 8 bases. Per germline, CDR1 SGHTA and CDR2 FQGTGA. V was clipped by 5 bases and J by 1 base; unmatched bases: 8. The CDR3 consists of 16 residues. CDR3 residues: CASSETGQGGTDTQYF. CDR3 nucleotides: TGTGCCAGCAGCGAGACCGGACAGGGCGGCACAGATACGCAGTATTTT.

This rearrangement joins TRBV4-1 to TRBJ2-3; no firm D call. V shed 0 bases and J shed 0 bases, with 7 bases lying between them. Germline CDR1 and CDR2: MGHRA and YSYEKL. CDR3 size: 15 residues. The CDR3 region is CASSQDSFSTDTQYF. In nucleotides, the CDR3 is TGCGCCAGCAGCCAAGACAGTTTTAGCACAGATACGCAGTATTTT.

The rearrangement uses TRBV12-3 or TRBV12-4 and TRBJ1-2; no reliable D call. The CDR3 sequence is 12 residues long. Between the trimmed V and J ends, which lost 3 bases and 9 bases, there was a span of 11 bases. In DNA form, the CDR3 reads TGTGCCAGCAGTTTTGGTTCCGGGAGCTACACCTTC. Residues: CASSFGSGSYTF.

The chain uses TRBV6-5 and TRBJ2-1; 10 bases line up with TRBD2. The germline V gene has CDR1 MNHEY and CDR2 SVGAGI. Trimming removed 5 bases from V and 3 bases from J; junction bases left unmatched: 4. CDR3 length equals 15 residues. CDR3 protein: CASSSGRAYYNEQFF. CDR3 DNA: TGTGCCAGCAGTAGCGGGAGGGCCTACTACAATGAGCAGTTCTTC.